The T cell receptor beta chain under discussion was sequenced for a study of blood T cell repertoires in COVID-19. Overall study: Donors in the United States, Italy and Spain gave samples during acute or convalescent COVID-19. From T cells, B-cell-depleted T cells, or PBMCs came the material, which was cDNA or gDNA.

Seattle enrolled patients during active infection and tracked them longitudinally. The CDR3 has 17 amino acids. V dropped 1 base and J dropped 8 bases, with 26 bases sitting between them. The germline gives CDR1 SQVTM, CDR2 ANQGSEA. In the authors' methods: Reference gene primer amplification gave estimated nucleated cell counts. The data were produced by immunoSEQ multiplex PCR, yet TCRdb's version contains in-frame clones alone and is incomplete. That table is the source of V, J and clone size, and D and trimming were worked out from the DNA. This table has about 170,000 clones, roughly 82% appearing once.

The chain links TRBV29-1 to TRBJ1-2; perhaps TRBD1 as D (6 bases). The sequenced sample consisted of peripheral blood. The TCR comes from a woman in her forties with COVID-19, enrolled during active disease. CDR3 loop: CSVEGGRSGGVRKGYTF. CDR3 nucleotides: TGCAGCGTTGAAGGGGGGCGAAGCGGGGGTGTTCGGAAAGGCTACACCTTC.